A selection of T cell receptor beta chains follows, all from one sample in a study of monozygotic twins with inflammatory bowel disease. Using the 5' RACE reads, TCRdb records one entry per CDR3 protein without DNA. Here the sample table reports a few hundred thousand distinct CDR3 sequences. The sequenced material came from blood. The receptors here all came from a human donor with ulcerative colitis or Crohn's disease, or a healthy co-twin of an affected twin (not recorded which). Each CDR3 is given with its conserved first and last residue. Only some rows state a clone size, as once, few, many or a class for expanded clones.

CASSEDTKWPQHF,TRBV6-1,NA,TRBJ1-5
CSASAGGSTDTQYF,TRBV20-1,NA,TRBJ2-3
CASSYSGRESYEQYF,TRBV6-5,NA,TRBJ2-7
CASSTTRSSTEAFF,TRBV12-3/TRBV12-4,NA,TRBJ1-1
CASSLAAGPNTEAFF,TRBV5-1,NA,TRBJ1-1
CASVTGQGQHEQYF,TRBV6-2/TRBV6-3,NA,TRBJ2-7
CASSPSGSSYNSPLHF,TRBV7-6,NA,TRBJ1-6
CASSLDHSLYEQYF,TRBV5-4,NA,TRBJ2-7
CASSLTDVYSGNTIYF,TRBV5-1,medium-sized,TRBJ1-3
CASSLTGTSLSGANVLTF,TRBV4-1,NA,TRBJ2-6
CASRGRRANEKLFF,TRBV6-6,NA,TRBJ1-4
CASSYPRGGQGNGYTF,TRBV6-5,NA,TRBJ1-2
CASRPDRVIDTQYF,TRBV12-3/TRBV12-4,NA,TRBJ2-3